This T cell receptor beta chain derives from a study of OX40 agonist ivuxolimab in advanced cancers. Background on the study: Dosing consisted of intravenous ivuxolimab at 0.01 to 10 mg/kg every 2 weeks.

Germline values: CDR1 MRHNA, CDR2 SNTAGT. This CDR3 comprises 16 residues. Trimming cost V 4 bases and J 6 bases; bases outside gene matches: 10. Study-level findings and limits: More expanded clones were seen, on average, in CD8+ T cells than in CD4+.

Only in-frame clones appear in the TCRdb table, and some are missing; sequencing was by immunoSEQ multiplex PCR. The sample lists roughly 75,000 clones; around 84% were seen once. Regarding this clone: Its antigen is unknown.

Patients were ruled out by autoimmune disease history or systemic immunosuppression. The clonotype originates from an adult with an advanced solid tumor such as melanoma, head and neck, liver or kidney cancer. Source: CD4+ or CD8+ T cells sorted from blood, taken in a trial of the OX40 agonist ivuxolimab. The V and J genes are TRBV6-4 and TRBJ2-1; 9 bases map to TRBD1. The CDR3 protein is CASSVQPGQGGNEQFF. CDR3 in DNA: TGTGCCAGCAGTGTCCAGCCGGGACAGGGAGGCAATGAGCAGTTCTTC.